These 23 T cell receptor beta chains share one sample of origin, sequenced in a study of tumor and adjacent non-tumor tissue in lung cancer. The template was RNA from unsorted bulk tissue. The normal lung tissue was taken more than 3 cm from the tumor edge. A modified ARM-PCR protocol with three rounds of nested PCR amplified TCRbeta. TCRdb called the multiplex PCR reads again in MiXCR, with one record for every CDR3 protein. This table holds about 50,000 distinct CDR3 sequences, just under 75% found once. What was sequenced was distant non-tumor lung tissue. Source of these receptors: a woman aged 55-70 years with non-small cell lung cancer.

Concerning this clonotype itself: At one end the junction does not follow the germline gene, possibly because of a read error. CDR3 in amino acids: CCVEVGGRGGYTF. In DNA, the CDR3 is TGCTGCGTCGAAGTTGGAGGGCGCGGGGGCTACACCTTC. The chain employs TRBV29-1 and TRBJ1-2; D uncertain. The CDR3 extends over 13 amino acids. Germline CDR1 SQVTM, CDR2 ANQGSEA. Together with reference TRBV29-1 and TRBJ1-2, the CDR3 gives the full variable domain: SAVISQKPSRDICQRGTSLTIQCQVDSQVTMMFWYRQQPGQSLTLIATANQGSEATYESGFVIDKFPISRPNLTFSTLTVSNMSPEDSSIYLCCVEVGGRGGYTFGSGTRLTVV.

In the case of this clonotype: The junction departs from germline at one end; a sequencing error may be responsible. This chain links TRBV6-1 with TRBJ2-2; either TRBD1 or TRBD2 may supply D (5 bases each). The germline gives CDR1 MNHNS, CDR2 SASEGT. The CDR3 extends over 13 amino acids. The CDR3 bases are TGTGTCGGGGAGACAGACAACACCGGAGAGCTGTTTTTT. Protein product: CVGETDNTGELFF.

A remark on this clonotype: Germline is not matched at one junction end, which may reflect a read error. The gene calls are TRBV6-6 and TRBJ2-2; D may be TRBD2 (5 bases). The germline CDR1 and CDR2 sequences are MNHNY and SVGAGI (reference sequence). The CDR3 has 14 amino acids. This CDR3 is CASSYLTNTGELFF. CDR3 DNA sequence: TGTGCCAGCAGTTACCTGACGAACACCGGGGAGCTCTTTTTT.

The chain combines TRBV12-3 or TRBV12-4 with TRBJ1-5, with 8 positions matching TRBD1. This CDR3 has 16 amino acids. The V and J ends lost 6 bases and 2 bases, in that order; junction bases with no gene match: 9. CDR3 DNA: TGTGCCAGCAGCCTAGGGACAGGTGCGGGCAATCAGCCCCAGCATTTT. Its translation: CASSLGTGAGNQPQHF.

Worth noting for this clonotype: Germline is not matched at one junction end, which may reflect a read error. This chain's CDR3 is CAANDGPGANSYIEQFF. CDR3 DNA sequence: TGTGCTGCAAACGACGGGCCGGGAGCGAATTCCTACATTGAGCAGTTCTTC. The chain joins TRBV30 to TRBJ2-1; D possibly corresponds to TRBD2 (6 bases). Germline V lookup: CDR1 GTSNPN, CDR2 SVGIG (reference sequence). The CDR3 extends over 17 amino acids.

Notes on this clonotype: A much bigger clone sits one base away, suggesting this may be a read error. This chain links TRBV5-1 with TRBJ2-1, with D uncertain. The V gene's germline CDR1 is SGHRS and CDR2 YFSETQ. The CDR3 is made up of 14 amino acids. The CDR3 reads CASSLTQTWNEQSF. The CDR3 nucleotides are TGCGCCAGCAGTCTTACCCAAACGTGGAATGAGCAGTCCTTC. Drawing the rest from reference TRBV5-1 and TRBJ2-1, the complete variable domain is KAGVTQTPRYLIKTRGQQVTLSCSPISGHRSVSWYQQTPGQGLQFLFEYFSETQRNKGNFPGRFSGRQFSNSRSEMNVSTLELGDSALYLCASSLTQTWNEQSFGPGTRLTVL.

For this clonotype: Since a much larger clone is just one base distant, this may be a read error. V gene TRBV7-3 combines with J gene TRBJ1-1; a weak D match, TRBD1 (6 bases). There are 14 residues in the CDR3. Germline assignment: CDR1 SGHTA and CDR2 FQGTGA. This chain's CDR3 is CASILGPNRAEAFF. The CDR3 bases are TGTGCCAGCATCTTAGGTCCAAACAGGGCTGAAGCTTTCTTT.

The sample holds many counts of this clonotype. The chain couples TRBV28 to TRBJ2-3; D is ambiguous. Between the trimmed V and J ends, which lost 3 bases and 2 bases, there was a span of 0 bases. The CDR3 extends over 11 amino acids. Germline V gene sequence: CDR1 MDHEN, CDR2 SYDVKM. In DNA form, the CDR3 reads TGTGCCAGCAGTTTCACAGATACGCAGTATTTT. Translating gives CASSFTDTQYF.

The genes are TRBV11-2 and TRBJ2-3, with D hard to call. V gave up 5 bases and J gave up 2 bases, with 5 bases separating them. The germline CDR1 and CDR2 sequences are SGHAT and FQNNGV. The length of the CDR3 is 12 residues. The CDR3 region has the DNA TGTGCCAGCAGCCCGGACACAGATACGCAGTATTTT. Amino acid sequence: CASSPDTDTQYF.

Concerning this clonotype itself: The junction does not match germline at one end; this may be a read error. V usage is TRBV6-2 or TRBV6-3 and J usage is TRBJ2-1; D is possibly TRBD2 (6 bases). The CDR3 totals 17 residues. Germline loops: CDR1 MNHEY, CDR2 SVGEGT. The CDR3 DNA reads TGTACCAGCAGTTACGGTGACGTCGGACTATGGAACAATTACCAGTTCTTC. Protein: CTSSYGDVGLWNNYQFF.

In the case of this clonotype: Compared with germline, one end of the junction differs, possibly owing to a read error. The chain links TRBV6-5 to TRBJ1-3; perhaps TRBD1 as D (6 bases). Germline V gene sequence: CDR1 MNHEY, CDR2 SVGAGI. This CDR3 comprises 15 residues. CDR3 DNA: TGTACCAGCAGCTGGGACCACAGGGACGGAAACACCATATATTTT. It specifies CTSSWDHRDGNTIYF.

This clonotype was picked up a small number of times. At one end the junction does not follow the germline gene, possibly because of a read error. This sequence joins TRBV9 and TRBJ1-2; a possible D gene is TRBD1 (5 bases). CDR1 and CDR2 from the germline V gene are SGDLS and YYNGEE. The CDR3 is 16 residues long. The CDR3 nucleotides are TGTGTCAGCAGCGTAGGGGCACCGGTGAAGAAAGAGGGCTACACCTTC. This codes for CVSSVGAPVKKEGYTF.

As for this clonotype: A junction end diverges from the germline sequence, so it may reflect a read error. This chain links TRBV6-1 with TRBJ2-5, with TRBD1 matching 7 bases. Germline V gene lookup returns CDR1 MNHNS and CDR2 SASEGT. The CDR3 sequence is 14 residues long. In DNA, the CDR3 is TGTGCCACGAGTACGGGACAGTGGGGAGAGGCCCAGTACTTC. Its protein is CATSTGQWGEAQYF.

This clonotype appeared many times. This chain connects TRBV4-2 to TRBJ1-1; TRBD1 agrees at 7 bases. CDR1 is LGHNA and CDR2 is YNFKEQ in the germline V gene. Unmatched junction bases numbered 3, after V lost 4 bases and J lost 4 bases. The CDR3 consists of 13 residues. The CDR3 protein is CASSRTGSTEAFF. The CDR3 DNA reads TGTGCCAGCAGCCGGACAGGTTCCACTGAAGCTTTCTTT.

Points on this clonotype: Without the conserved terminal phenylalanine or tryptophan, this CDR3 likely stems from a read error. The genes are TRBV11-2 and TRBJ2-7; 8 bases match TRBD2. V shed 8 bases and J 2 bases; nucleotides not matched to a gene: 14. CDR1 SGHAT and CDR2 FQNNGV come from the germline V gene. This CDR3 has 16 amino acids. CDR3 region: CASGLGYAGGPYEQYL. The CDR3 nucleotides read TGTGCCAGCGGGTTAGGATACGCGGGGGGCCCCTACGAGCAGTACTTA.

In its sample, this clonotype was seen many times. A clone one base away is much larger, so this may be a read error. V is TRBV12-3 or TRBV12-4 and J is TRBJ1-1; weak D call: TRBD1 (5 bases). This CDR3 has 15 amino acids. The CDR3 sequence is CVSRYDSSGGTEAFF. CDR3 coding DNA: TGTGTCAGCAGGTACGACAGTTCGGGCGGCACTGAAGCTTTCTTT.

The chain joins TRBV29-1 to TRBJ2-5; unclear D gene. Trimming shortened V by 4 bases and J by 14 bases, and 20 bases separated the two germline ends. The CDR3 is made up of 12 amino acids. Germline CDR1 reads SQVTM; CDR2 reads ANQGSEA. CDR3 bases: TGCAGCGTTGCGATAAGTGGTGAGACACACTACTTC. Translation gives CSVAISGETHYF.

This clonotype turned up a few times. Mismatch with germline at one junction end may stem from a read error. The CDR3 nucleotides read TGTGCCAGCGGCCAAGATCCGGAGTTGGGGCTCGAGGGCTACACCTTT. The encoded protein is CASGQDPELGLEGYTF. The chain employs TRBV4-2 and TRBJ1-2, with a weak D call TRBD1 (5 bases). CDR3 length: 16 residues. Per germline, CDR1 LGHNA and CDR2 YNFKEQ.

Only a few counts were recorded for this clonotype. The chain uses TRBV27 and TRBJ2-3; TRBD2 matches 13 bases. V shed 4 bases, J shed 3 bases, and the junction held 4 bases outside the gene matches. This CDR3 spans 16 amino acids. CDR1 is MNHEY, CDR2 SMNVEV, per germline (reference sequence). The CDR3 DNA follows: TGTGCCAGCAGTTCCGGACTAGCGGGAGTTACAGATACGCAGTATTTT. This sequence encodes CASSSGLAGVTDTQYF.

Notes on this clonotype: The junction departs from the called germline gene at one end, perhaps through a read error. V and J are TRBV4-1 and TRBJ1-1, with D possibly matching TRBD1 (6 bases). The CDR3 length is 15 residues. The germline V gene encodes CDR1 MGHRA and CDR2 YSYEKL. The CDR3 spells CASSQGQEARAEASF. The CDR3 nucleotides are TGCGCCAGCAGCCAAGGACAGGAGGCGAGGGCTGAAGCTTCCTTT.

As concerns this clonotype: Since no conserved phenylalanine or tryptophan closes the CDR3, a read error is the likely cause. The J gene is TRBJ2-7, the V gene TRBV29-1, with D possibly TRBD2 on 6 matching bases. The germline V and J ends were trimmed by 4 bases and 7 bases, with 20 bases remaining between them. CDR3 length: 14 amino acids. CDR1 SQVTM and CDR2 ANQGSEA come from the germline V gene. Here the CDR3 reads CSVVARSLGREQYL. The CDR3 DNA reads TGCAGCGTTGTTGCAAGGTCCCTAGGGAGGGAGCAGTACCTC.

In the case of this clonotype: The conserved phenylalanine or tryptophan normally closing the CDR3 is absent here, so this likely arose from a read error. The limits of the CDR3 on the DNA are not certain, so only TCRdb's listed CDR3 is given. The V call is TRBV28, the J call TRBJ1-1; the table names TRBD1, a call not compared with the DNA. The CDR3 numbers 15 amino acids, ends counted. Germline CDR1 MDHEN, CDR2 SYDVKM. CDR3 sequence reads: CASRPTGGQGAEVFY.

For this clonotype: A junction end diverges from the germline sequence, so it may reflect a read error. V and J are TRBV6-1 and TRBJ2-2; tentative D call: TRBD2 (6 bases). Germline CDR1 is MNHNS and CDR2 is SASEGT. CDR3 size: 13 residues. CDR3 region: CAGETDNAGGLFF. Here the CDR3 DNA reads TGTGCCGGGGAGACAGACAACGCCGGGGGGCTGTTTTTT.